These 4 T cell receptor beta chains were sequenced from one sample in a study of shared clonotypes between healthy human individuals. Profiled with immunoSEQ multiplex PCR; TCRdb holds only in-frame clones, not every one. The sample holds some 2,000,000 clones, approximately 94% seen once. Naive CD8 isolation took CD45RO-negative cells positively selected for CCR7 and excluded terminally differentiated effector memory CD45RA+ cells. Sequencing was done on a sample of naive CD8+ T cells sorted from blood. The origin of the receptors is a man in his late teens or twenties in good health.

V is TRBV19 and J is TRBJ1-5; 8 nucleotides align to TRBD1. CDR3 size: 15 residues. V was clipped by 5 bases and J by 3 bases; unmatched bases: 6. Per germline, CDR1 LNHDA and CDR2 SQIVND (reference sequence). CDR3 amino acids: CASSPWDRNNQPQHF. Here the CDR3 DNA reads TGTGCCAGTAGTCCCTGGGACAGGAACAATCAGCCCCAGCATTTT.

As concerns this clone: Distinct nucleotide sequences in the sample also encode this CDR3. CDR3 sequence (DNA): TGTGCCAGCAGTACCAGGGTTAGCAATCAGCCCCAGCATTTT. This codes for CASSTRVSNQPQHF. This chain joins TRBV28 and TRBJ1-5; D perhaps matches TRBD1 (5 bases). Looked up from germline, CDR1 is MDHEN and CDR2 is SYDVKM. This CDR3 is 14 amino acids long. Trimming shortened V by 5 bases and J by 0 bases, and 8 bases separated the two germline ends. Filled out from reference TRBV28 and TRBJ1-5, the complete variable domain reads DVKVTQSSRYLVKRTGEKVFLECVQDMDHENMFWYRQDPGLGLRLIYFSYDVKMKEKGDIPEGYSVSREKKERFSLILESASTNQTSMYLCASSTRVSNQPQHFGDGTRLSIL.

This sequence joins TRBV2 and TRBJ1-4; the D is unclear. Deletions cut 6 bases from V and 8 bases from J, with 4 bases between. In germline, CDR1 is SNHLY, CDR2 FYNNEI. This CDR3 contains 10 residues. The CDR3 region has the DNA TGTGCCAGCAGGGGGGAAAAACTGTTTTTT. Translation gives CASRGEKLFF.

The V gene is TRBV2, the J gene TRBJ2-5; TRBD2 is a possible D gene (5 bases). Trimming left V 4 bases short and J 2 bases short, with 17 bases between. CDR1 is SNHLY, CDR2 FYNNEI, per germline. The CDR3 has 16 amino acids. For the CDR3, the DNA is TGTGCCAGCAGTGCCCCCGGACTCATCAATCAAGAGACCCAGTACTTC. Amino acid sequence: CASSAPGLINQETQYF. The whole variable domain, remainder taken from reference TRBV2 and TRBJ2-5, is EPEVTQTPSHQVTQMGQEVILRCVPISNHLYFYWYRQILGQKVEFLVSFYNNEISEKSEIFDDQFSVERPDGSNFTLKIRSTKLEDSAMYFCASSAPGLINQETQYFGPGTRLLVL.